Below, 12 T cell receptor beta chains from the same sample are listed, as sequenced in a study of vaccination and CD4 T cells after COVID-19. Sequenced with the Oncomine TCR Beta short-read assay was DNA taken from cultured CD4+ T cells. TCRdb reprocessed the PCR reads with MiXCR, giving one entry per CDR3 protein. Seen here are roughly 16,000 distinct CDR3 sequences, 54% observed once, and the top ten hold roughly 32%. These TCRs are of unknown antigen specificity. Noted treatment: roughly 11-day PBMC culture with coronavirus spike peptide pools or control peptides (ViraFEST assay). This sample comprised cultured CD4+ T cells from blood, obtained after SARS-CoV-2 vaccination. Source of these receptors: a human donor with COVID-19.

This clonotype was detected only once. The chain combines TRBV2 with TRBJ2-5, with D uncertain. The CDR3 totals 11 residues. The germline V gene encodes CDR1 SNHLY and CDR2 FYNNEI. The V end was cut by 4 bases, the J end by 1 base, with 1 base between. DNA for the CDR3: TGTGCCAGCAGTGCCCAAGAGACCCAGTACTTC. Protein sequence: CASSAQETQYF.

This chain uses TRBV2 with TRBJ1-5; TRBD1 aligns across 11 bases. The CDR3 spans 15 residues. Germline values: CDR1 SNHLY, CDR2 FYNNEI. The ends lost 5 bases at V and 4 bases at J; junction bases unmatched: 4. The CDR3 DNA reads TGTGCCAGCAGTACTGGACAGGGGGCTAATCAGCCCCAGCATTTT. Translation gives CASSTGQGANQPQHF.

This clonotype was seen only once. CDR3 coding DNA: TGTGCCAGCAGTTTATCAGGGTACGAGCAGTACTTC. Protein product: CASSLSGYEQYF. This sequence joins TRBV12-3 or TRBV12-4 and TRBJ2-7, with a weak D call TRBD1 (5 bases). V was cut by 2 bases and J by 4 bases, with 6 bases left in between. The CDR3 totals 12 residues.

The CDR3 region is CASSPDPTGKNYGYTF. CDR3 DNA: TGTGCCAGCAGCCCCGATCCGACAGGGAAAAACTATGGCTACACCTTC. The rearrangement joins TRBV5-6 to TRBJ1-2; 7 bases map to TRBD1. The V gene end was trimmed by 4 bases and the J gene end by 2 bases; junction bases not matched to a gene: 11. Germline V gives CDR1 SGHDT, CDR2 YYEEEE. CDR3 length: 16 residues. The entire variable domain, with the rest obtained from reference TRBV5-6 and TRBJ1-2, is as follows: DAGVTQSPTHLIKTRGQQVTLRCSPKSGHDTVSWYQQALGQGPQFIFQYYEEEERQRGNFPDRFSGHQFPNYSSELNVNALLLGDSALYLCASSPDPTGKNYGYTFGSGTRLTVV.

V gene TRBV21-1 combines with J gene TRBJ2-5. TRBV21-1 is deemed a pseudogene. CDR3 length equals 14 residues. In DNA form, the CDR3 reads TGTGCCAGCAGCAAAGCGGCCATCCCAGGGACCCAGTACTTC. It yields the protein CASSKAAIPGTQYF.

The J gene is TRBJ1-2, the V gene TRBV20-1; D possibly corresponds to TRBD1 (5 bases). V was cut by 3 bases and J by 3 bases, with 14 bases left in between. The length of the CDR3 is 14 residues. In germline, CDR1 is DFQATT, CDR2 SNEGSKA (reference sequence). The DNA for the CDR3 is TGCAGTGCTAGCATGACAGAAATCCACTATGGCTACACCTTC. Its translation is CSASMTEIHYGYTF.

This chain connects TRBV6-1 to TRBJ1-2; 7 nucleotides line up with TRBD1. Losses at the gene ends were 6 bases for V and 0 bases for J; bases not matched to a gene: 10. The CDR3 is 16 amino acids. Germline CDR1 MNHNS, CDR2 SASEGT. CDR3 DNA: TGTGCCAGCAGGGACAGGCGAACCACCCCTAACTATGGCTACACCTTC. Protein product: CASRDRRTTPNYGYTF.

The J gene is TRBJ2-7, the V gene TRBV6-2 or TRBV6-3; 7 bases map to TRBD1. The CDR3 consists of 14 residues. Germline V lookup: CDR1 MNHEY, CDR2 SVGEGT. V gave up 7 bases and J gave up 2 bases; unmatched junction bases: 8. CDR3 DNA: TGTGCCAGCACCACCGACAGGGTAACCTACGAGCAGTACTTC. This sequence encodes CASTTDRVTYEQYF.

This clonotype has only a few counts. J is TRBJ2-2 and V is TRBV6-1; TRBD1 or TRBD2 may be the D gene (5 bases each). This CDR3 is 15 amino acids long. Germline loops: CDR1 MNHNS, CDR2 SASEGT. V was clipped by 7 bases and J by 6 bases, with 18 bases between them. CDR3 loop: CASNSVRVGAGELFF. The CDR3, as DNA: TGTGCCAGCAATTCAGTCAGGGTGGGGGCCGGGGAGCTGTTTTTT.

The table lists this clonotype with a few counts. The rearrangement uses TRBV6-1 and TRBJ1-6; 7 bases match TRBD1. Looked up from germline, CDR1 is MNHNS and CDR2 is SASEGT. This CDR3 spans 15 amino acids. Trimming at V came to 10 bases and at J to 5 bases, leaving 11 bases not matched to a gene. The CDR3 sequence is CATLPPGQNNSPLHF. CDR3 DNA sequence: TGTGCCACCTTACCCCCGGGACAGAATAATTCACCCCTCCACTTT.

In regard to this clonotype: One junction end disagrees with the germline gene, perhaps due to a read error. This rearrangement joins TRBV7-7 to TRBJ2-1; D is possibly TRBD1 (6 bases). Germline lookup yields CDR1 SSHAT and CDR2 FNYEAQ (reference sequence). The CDR3 is made up of 16 amino acids. CDR3 amino acids: CASSLGGWGPGNEQFF. The CDR3 bases are TGTGCTAGCAGCTTAGGAGGATGGGGGCCCGGCAATGAGCAGTTCTTC. Looking up the rest from reference TRBV7-7 and TRBJ2-1 gives the full variable domain: GAGVSQSPRYKVTKRGQDVTLRCDPISSHATLYWYQQALGQGPEFLTYFNYEAQPDKSGLPSDRFSAERPEGSISTLTIQRTEQRDSAMYRCASSLGGWGPGNEQFFGPGTRLTVL.

V and J are TRBV6-5 and TRBJ2-7, with unresolved D. CDR3 length: 12 amino acids. Germline-derived CDR1 and CDR2 are MNHEY and SVGAGI. V was pared by 4 bases and J by 3 bases, with 7 bases between. The CDR3 DNA is TGTGCCAGCAGTTCCAGAGACTACGAGCAGTACTTC. It is translated as CASSSRDYEQYF.